Listed below are T cell receptor beta chains from one sample, sequenced in a study of blood T cell repertoires in COVID-19. The table came from immunoSEQ multiplex PCR; TCRdb's copy has only in-frame clones and leaves some out. Of fewer than 200,000 clones listed, approximately 74% are singletons. Source material: peripheral blood. These receptors were taken from a woman over 75 with acute or convalescent COVID-19. Both conserved end residues are part of each CDR3. The order of the fields is D gene, V gene, J gene, CDR3 length, clone size, CDR3 DNA, CDR3 protein. The D gene is left open where the match is weak. For some rows the clone size is stated as once, few or many, or as a class when expanded; others skip it.

D: TRBD2; V: TRBV10-3; J: TRBJ2-7; length: 11; size: NA; DNA: TGTGCCACTAGCGGGAATTACGAGCAGTACTTC; CDR3: CATSGNYEQYF
D: NA; V: TRBV25-1; J: TRBJ2-7; length: 13; size: NA; DNA: TGTGCCAGCAGTGAAGGCAGGGCCTACGAGCAGTACTTC; CDR3: CASSEGRAYEQYF
D: TRBD2; V: TRBV7-2; J: TRBJ2-5; length: 16; size: NA; DNA: TGTGCCAGCAGCTTACGACTAGCGGGAGGGCAGGAGACCCAGTACTTC; CDR3: CASSLRLAGGQETQYF
D: NA; V: TRBV2; J: TRBJ2-3; length: 15; size: NA; DNA: TGTGCCAGCACATTAGGTGGAGGATCCACAGATACGCAGTATTTT; CDR3: CASTLGGGSTDTQYF
D: TRBD1; V: TRBV10-3; J: TRBJ1-4; length: 14; size: few; DNA: TGTGCCATCAGTGGACAGGGGGCAAAAGAAAAACTGTTTTTT; CDR3: CAISGQGAKEKLFF
D: TRBD2; V: TRBV24-1; J: TRBJ2-7; length: 14; size: NA; DNA: TGTGCCACCAGTGCTAGCGGGAGATCCTACGAGCAGTACTTC; CDR3: CATSASGRSYEQYF
D: NA; V: TRBV4-2; J: TRBJ1-1; length: 15; size: NA; DNA: TGTGCCAGCAGCCAAGCCGCCGGGGAGAACACTGAAGCTTTCTTT; CDR3: CASSQAAGENTEAFF
D: TRBD2; V: TRBV11-2; J: TRBJ2-5; length: 16; size: once; DNA: TGTGCCAGCAGCCCTAGCGGGAGGGCCGCTGGGGAGACCCAGTACTTC; CDR3: CASSPSGRAAGETQYF
D: NA; V: TRBV10-1; J: TRBJ2-7; length: 11; size: NA; DNA: TGCGCCAGCAGTCCAGGTTACGAGCAGTACTTC; CDR3: CASSPGYEQYF
D: NA; V: TRBV28; J: TRBJ1-5; length: 15; size: NA; DNA: TGTGCCAGCAGTACCCCGACAGGATTCGGTCAGCCCCAGCATTTT; CDR3: CASSTPTGFGQPQHF
D: NA; V: TRBV20-1; J: TRBJ1-1; length: 13; size: NA; DNA: TGCAGTGCTAGTGGGGAGCTGAACACTGAAGCTTTCTTT; CDR3: CSASGELNTEAFF
D: NA; V: TRBV28; J: TRBJ1-5; length: 15; size: NA; DNA: TGTGCCAGCAGTTTTTCTTCGGGTGGCAATCAGCCCCAGCATTTT; CDR3: CASSFSSGGNQPQHF
D: NA; V: TRBV7-7; J: TRBJ1-4; length: 15; size: NA; DNA: TGTGCCAGCAGCTTAGGTGGGCAGGATAATGAAAAACTGTTTTTT; CDR3: CASSLGGQDNEKLFF
D: TRBD1; V: TRBV3-1/TRBV3-2; J: TRBJ2-7; length: 14; size: few; DNA: TGTGCCAGCAGCGCTTGGACAGGGGGCTACGAGCAGTACTTC; CDR3: CASSAWTGGYEQYF
D: NA; V: TRBV6-5; J: TRBJ2-5; length: 14; size: NA; DNA: TGTGCCAGCAGAGGCAACTATCCCCAAGAGACCCAGTACTTC; CDR3: CASRGNYPQETQYF
D: TRBD1; V: TRBV24-1; J: TRBJ2-2; length: 16; size: few; DNA: TGTGCCACCAGTGGCCTTGCTGGGACAGGCCCCGGGGAGCTGTTTTTT; CDR3: CATSGLAGTGPGELFF
D: NA; V: TRBV7-9; J: TRBJ2-7; length: 13; size: NA; DNA: TGTGCTACCGAGGGAGGACTCTCCTACGAGCAGTACTTC; CDR3: CATEGGLSYEQYF
D: NA; V: TRBV5-1; J: TRBJ1-1; length: 17; size: NA; DNA: TGCGCCAGCAGCTTGGAGCCCCGGGGGGGGACGAACACTGAAGCTTTCTTT; CDR3: CASSLEPRGGTNTEAFF
D: NA; V: TRBV7-8; J: TRBJ2-4; length: 15; size: NA; DNA: TGTGCCAGCAGCGTGCAGACAGTAGCCAAAAACATTCAGTACTTC; CDR3: CASSVQTVAKNIQYF
D: NA; V: TRBV2; J: TRBJ1-6; length: 14; size: few; DNA: TGTGCCAGCAGCATTTCGGTTGCCAATTCACCCCTCCACTTT; CDR3: CASSISVANSPLHF
D: NA; V: TRBV12-3/TRBV12-4; J: TRBJ1-5; length: 12; size: NA; DNA: TGTGCCAGCAGTTACCAGATAGGAGCCCAGCATTTT; CDR3: CASSYQIGAQHF
D: NA; V: TRBV5-1; J: TRBJ1-3; length: 14; size: once; DNA: TGCGCCAGCAGCTTTACGGGTAGTGGAAACACCATATATTTT; CDR3: CASSFTGSGNTIYF
D: NA; V: TRBV3-1/TRBV3-2; J: TRBJ1-4; length: 13; size: NA; DNA: TGTGCCAGCAGCCAAGGTAGTTATGAAAAACTGTTTTTT; CDR3: CASSQGSYEKLFF
D: TRBD1; V: TRBV28; J: TRBJ1-4; length: 15; size: NA; DNA: TGTGCCAGCAGTTTGCTGCAGGGGGGAGATGAAAAACTGTTTTTT; CDR3: CASSLLQGGDEKLFF
D: NA; V: TRBV28; J: TRBJ1-5; length: 12; size: NA; DNA: TGTGCCAGCAGTTTGGAGGGGCAGCCCCAGCATTTT; CDR3: CASSLEGQPQHF
D: NA; V: TRBV7-8; J: TRBJ1-5; length: 16; size: NA; DNA: TGTGCCAGCACCCCCCGAGCAGGACTTAGCAATCAGCCCCAGCATTTT; CDR3: CASTPRAGLSNQPQHF
D: NA; V: TRBV4-1; J: TRBJ1-1; length: 16; size: NA; DNA: TGCGCCAGCAGCCAAGGGGGCCAGGGTGTCTTCACTGAAGCTTTCTTT; CDR3: CASSQGGQGVFTEAFF
D: NA; V: TRBV5-1; J: TRBJ2-3; length: 16; size: NA; DNA: TGCGCCAGCAGCTCTGGACTCTACACTAGCACAGATACGCAGTATTTT; CDR3: CASSSGLYTSTDTQYF
D: TRBD1; V: TRBV6-5; J: TRBJ2-2; length: 16; size: once; DNA: TGTGCCAGCAGTTACTTCCTGGACAGGGCTAACGGGGAGCTGTTTTTT; CDR3: CASSYFLDRANGELFF
D: NA; V: TRBV4-1; J: TRBJ2-1; length: 15; size: NA; DNA: TGCGCCAGCAGCCAAGATGACTCTAGTATTGCTGAGCAGTTCTTC; CDR3: CASSQDDSSIAEQFF
D: TRBD1; V: TRBV7-6; J: TRBJ1-6; length: 14; size: NA; DNA: TGTGCCAGCAGCGCCGGGGACAGAAATTCACCCCTCCACTTT; CDR3: CASSAGDRNSPLHF
D: TRBD2; V: TRBV19; J: TRBJ2-7; length: 14; size: once; DNA: TGTGCCAGTAGCTGGACTAGCGGACTCTACGAGCAGTACTTC; CDR3: CASSWTSGLYEQYF
D: TRBD1; V: TRBV6-1; J: TRBJ1-4; length: 18; size: NA; DNA: TGTGCCAGCAGTGAACGAAGACAGGGTTATTTCGCTAATGAAAAACTGTTTTTT; CDR3: CASSERRQGYFANEKLFF
D: TRBD2; V: TRBV10-2; J: TRBJ2-1; length: 15; size: NA; DNA: TGCGCCAGCAGCGGACTAGCGGAGGTCAACAATGAGCAGTTCTTC; CDR3: CASSGLAEVNNEQFF
D: TRBD1; V: TRBV7-9; J: TRBJ2-3; length: 15; size: medium-sized; DNA: TGTGCCAGCAGCCGGGACAGGGGGCGCCCAGATACGCAGTATTTT; CDR3: CASSRDRGRPDTQYF
D: NA; V: TRBV6-5; J: TRBJ2-3; length: 13; size: NA; DNA: TGTGCCAGCAGTCAGGGCGTCGGAGATACGCAGTATTTT; CDR3: CASSQGVGDTQYF
D: TRBD2; V: TRBV4-1; J: TRBJ2-1; length: 18; size: NA; DNA: TGCGCCAGCAGCCTAACCGGGACTAGCGGGAACTCCTACAATGAGCAGTTCTTC; CDR3: CASSLTGTSGNSYNEQFF
D: NA; V: TRBV28; J: TRBJ1-4; length: 14; size: few; DNA: TGTGCCAGCAGTTTGTATGCAACTAATGAAAAACTGTTTTTT; CDR3: CASSLYATNEKLFF
D: NA; V: TRBV19; J: TRBJ2-2; length: 15; size: NA; DNA: TGTGCCAGTAGTATAGGAGGAGGGTTTAGCGGGGAGCTGTTTTTT; CDR3: CASSIGGGFSGELFF
D: TRBD1; V: TRBV5-4; J: TRBJ1-3; length: 17; size: NA; DNA: TGTGCCAGCAGCCATGGGCCGGGACAGGGCTCTGGAAACACCATATATTTT; CDR3: CASSHGPGQGSGNTIYF
D: TRBD1; V: TRBV5-1; J: TRBJ2-7; length: 14; size: NA; DNA: TGCGCCAGCAGTCCGGGACAGGCGAAAGGGGAGCAGTACTTC; CDR3: CASSPGQAKGEQYF
D: TRBD2; V: TRBV27; J: TRBJ2-1; length: 16; size: NA; DNA: TGTGCCAGCAGTTTAGGGGGCGGGAGGTCCTTTAATGAGCAGTTCTTC; CDR3: CASSLGGGRSFNEQFF
D: NA; V: TRBV6-1; J: TRBJ2-3; length: 14; size: NA; DNA: TGTGCCAGCAGTGAAGGGGGGGGCGCAGATACGCAGTATTTT; CDR3: CASSEGGGADTQYF
D: TRBD2; V: TRBV15; J: TRBJ2-1; length: 15; size: NA; DNA: TGTGCCACCAGCAGGCCAGCGGGAGCGTACAATGAGCAGTTCTTC; CDR3: CATSRPAGAYNEQFF
D: TRBD1; V: TRBV29-1; J: TRBJ1-5; length: 13; size: NA; DNA: TGCAGCGTTGGACAGGGGCGAAATCAGCCCCAGCATTTT; CDR3: CSVGQGRNQPQHF
D: TRBD1; V: TRBV5-1; J: TRBJ1-4; length: 14; size: NA; DNA: TGCGCCAGCAGTCCGGGGACAGGGGTTGAAAAACTGTTTTTT; CDR3: CASSPGTGVEKLFF